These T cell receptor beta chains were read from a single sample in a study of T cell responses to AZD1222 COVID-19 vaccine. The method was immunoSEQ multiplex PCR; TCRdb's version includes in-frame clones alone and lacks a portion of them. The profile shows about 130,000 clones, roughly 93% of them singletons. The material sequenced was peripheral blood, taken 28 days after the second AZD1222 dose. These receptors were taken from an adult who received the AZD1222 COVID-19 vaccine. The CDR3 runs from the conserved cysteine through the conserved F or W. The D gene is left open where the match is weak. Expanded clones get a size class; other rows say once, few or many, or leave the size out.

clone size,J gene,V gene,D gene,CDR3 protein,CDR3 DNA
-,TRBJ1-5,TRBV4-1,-,CASSQDPGDTVSNQPQHF,TGCGCCAGCAGCCAAGATCCGGGTGATACGGTCAGTAATCAGCCCCAGCATTTT
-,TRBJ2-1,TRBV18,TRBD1,CASSPNRGNEQFF,TGTGCCAGCTCACCGAACAGGGGTAATGAGCAGTTCTTC
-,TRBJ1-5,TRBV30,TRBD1,CAWTPSQGEPQHF,TGTGCCTGGACCCCTTCCCAGGGGGAGCCCCAGCATTTT
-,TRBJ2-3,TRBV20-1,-,CSATSRTQYF,TGCAGTGCTACCTCGCGTACGCAGTATTTT
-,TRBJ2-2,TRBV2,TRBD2,CASSGLAEDTGELFF,TGTGCCAGCAGTGGTCTAGCGGAAGACACCGGGGAGCTGTTTTTT
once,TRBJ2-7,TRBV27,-,CASSLGTIYEQYF,TGTGCCAGCAGTTTAGGGACAATCTACGAGCAGTACTTC
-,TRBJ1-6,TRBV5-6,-,CASSSSGEAASPLHF,TGTGCCAGCAGTTCCTCCGGGGAGGCGGCTTCACCCCTCCACTTT
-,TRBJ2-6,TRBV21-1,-,CASSITTGTGLIGANVLTF,TGTGCCAGCAGCATAACGACCGGGACAGGGCTTATAGGGGCCAACGTCCTGACTTTC
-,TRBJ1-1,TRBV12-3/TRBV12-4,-,CASSSGTLKAFF,TGTGCCAGCAGTTCTGGGACGCTAAAAGCTTTCTTT
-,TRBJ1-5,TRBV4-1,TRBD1,CASSQSFGVHRGPQPQHF,TGCGCCAGCAGCCAGTCCTTCGGGGTTCACAGGGGGCCTCAGCCCCAGCATTTT
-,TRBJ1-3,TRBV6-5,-,CASSYSMHTGNTIYF,TGTGCCAGCAGTTACTCGATGCATACTGGAAACACCATATATTTT
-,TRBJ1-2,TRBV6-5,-,CASSPGRGASYGYTF,TGTGCCAGCAGTCCGGGCCGGGGGGCCTCCTATGGCTACACCTTC
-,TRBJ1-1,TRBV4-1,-,CASSQKPGQNTEAFF,TGCGCCAGCAGCCAAAAACCCGGACAGAACACTGAAGCTTTCTTT
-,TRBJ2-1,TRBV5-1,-,CASSLSGERVNEQFF,TGCGCCAGCAGCCTCTCAGGGGAAAGGGTTAATGAGCAGTTCTTC
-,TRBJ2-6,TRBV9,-,CASSSSGANVLTF,TGTGCCAGCAGCTCATCTGGGGCCAACGTCCTGACTTTC
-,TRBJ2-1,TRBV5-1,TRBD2,CASSFGTSGGQGEQFF,TGCGCCAGCAGCTTCGGGACTAGCGGGGGGCAGGGTGAGCAGTTCTTC
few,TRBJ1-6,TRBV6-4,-,CASKPDGSYNSPLHF,TGTGCCAGCAAACCGGACGGCTCCTATAATTCACCCCTCCACTTT
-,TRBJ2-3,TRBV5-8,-,CASSFIYSLGTDTQYF,TGTGCCAGCAGCTTTATTTACAGCCTAGGCACAGATACGCAGTATTTT
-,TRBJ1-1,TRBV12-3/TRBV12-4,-,CASSLGGRTEAFF,TGTGCCAGCAGTTTAGGGGGAAGGACTGAAGCTTTCTTT
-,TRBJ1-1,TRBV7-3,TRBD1,CASSVQGSTEAFF,TGTGCCAGCAGCGTACAGGGGAGCACTGAAGCTTTCTTT
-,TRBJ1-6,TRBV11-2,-,CASSSDRLSPLHF,TGTGCCAGCAGCTCGGACCGACTTTCACCCCTCCACTTT
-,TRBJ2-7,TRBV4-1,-,CASSQVPDPYEQYF,TGCGCCAGCAGCCAAGTCCCTGATCCCTACGAGCAGTACTTC
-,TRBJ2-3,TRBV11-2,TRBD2,CASSYSGGNTDTQYF,TGTGCCAGCAGCTATAGCGGGGGGAACACAGATACGCAGTATTTT
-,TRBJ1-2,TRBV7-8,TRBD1,CASSPLRQGNYGYTF,TGTGCCAGCAGCCCCTTAAGACAGGGGAACTATGGCTACACCTTC
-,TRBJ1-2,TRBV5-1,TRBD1,CASSTRDSGYGYTF,TGCGCCAGCAGCACCCGGGACAGTGGGTATGGCTACACCTTC
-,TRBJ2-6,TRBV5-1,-,CASSLDHPGAPSGANVLTF,TGCGCCAGCAGCTTGGACCACCCAGGGGCCCCCTCTGGGGCCAACGTCCTGACTTTC
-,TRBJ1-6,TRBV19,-,CASSDAARVTYNSPLHF,TGTGCCAGTAGTGACGCCGCCAGGGTCACCTATAATTCACCCCTCCACTTT
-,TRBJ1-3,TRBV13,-,CASSPGASGNTIYF,TGTGCCAGCAGTCCAGGTGCCTCTGGAAACACCATATATTTT
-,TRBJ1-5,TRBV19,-,CASGRTDNQPQHF,TGTGCCAGCGGACGGACAGACAATCAGCCCCAGCATTTT
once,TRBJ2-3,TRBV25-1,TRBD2,CASSSLGPSGPTDTQYF,TGTGCCAGCAGTTCCCTAGGACCTAGCGGGCCCACAGATACGCAGTATTTT
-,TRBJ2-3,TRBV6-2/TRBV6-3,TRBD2,CASSYSSGGRYTQYF,TGTGCCAGCAGTTACTCGAGCGGGGGCCGATATACGCAGTATTTT
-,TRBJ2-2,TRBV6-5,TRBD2,CASSPGLVAGELFF,TGTGCCAGCAGTCCGGGACTAGTGGCCGGGGAGCTGTTTTTT
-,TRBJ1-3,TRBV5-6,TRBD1,CASSWIGTVTNTIYF,TGTGCCAGCAGCTGGATCGGGACAGTAACGAACACCATATATTTT
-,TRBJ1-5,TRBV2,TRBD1,CASSGQGAPNQPQHF,TGTGCCAGCAGTGGACAGGGGGCCCCCAACCAGCCCCAGCATTTT
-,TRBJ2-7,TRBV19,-,CASSPSGSSYEQYF,TGTGCCAGTAGTCCCTCGGGGAGCTCCTACGAGCAGTACTTC
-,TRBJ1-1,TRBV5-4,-,CASSFRGGNTEAFF,TGTGCCAGCAGCTTTCGGGGTGGGAACACTGAAGCTTTCTTT
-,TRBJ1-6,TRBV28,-,CASSLGQRANSPLHF,TGTGCCAGCAGTCTAGGACAGAGAGCTAATTCACCCCTCCACTTT
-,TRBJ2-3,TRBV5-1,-,CASSFGLRWEDTQYF,TGCGCCAGCAGCTTCGGACTACGATGGGAGGATACGCAGTATTTT
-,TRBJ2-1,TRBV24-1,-,CATSDFPSTTGQFF,TGTGCCACCAGTGATTTCCCCAGTACAACGGGGCAGTTCTTC
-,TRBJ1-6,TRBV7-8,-,CASSLRFLRQTNNSPLHF,TGTGCCAGCAGCTTACGGTTCTTACGACAGACTAATAATTCACCCCTCCACTTT
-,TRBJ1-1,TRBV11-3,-,CASSRTIDTEAFF,TGTGCCAGCAGCCGGACAATTGACACTGAAGCTTTCTTT